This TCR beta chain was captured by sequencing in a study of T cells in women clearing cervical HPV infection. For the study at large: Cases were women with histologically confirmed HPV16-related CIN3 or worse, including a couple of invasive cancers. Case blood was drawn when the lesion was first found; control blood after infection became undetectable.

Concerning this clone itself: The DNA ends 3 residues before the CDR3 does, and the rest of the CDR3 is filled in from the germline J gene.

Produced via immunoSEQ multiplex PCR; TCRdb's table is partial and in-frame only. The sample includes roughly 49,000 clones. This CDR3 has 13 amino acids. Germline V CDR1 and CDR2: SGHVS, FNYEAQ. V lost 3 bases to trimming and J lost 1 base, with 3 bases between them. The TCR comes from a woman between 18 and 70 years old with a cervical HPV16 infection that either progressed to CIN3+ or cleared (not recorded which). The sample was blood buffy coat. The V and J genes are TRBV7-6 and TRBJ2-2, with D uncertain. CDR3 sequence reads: CASSFLNTGELFF. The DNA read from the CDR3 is TGTGCCAGCAGCTTCCTGAACACCGGGGAG.